This is a list of T cell receptor beta chains from one sample in a study of metastatic and nonmetastatic thyroid tumors. Through MiXCR, TCRdb re-clonotyped the PCR reads. In the table there are 5,500 to 6,000 clones, roughly 25% of which are singletons. Sequencing was carried out using adjacent normal tissue. The receptors come from a male donor with papillary thyroid cancer or a benign thyroid nodule (not recorded which). Some clones in this sample may be carry-over from other donors' samples. CDR3s include the opening cysteine and the closing phenylalanine or tryptophan. A D gene is named only where the DNA matches it firmly. A clone size is listed for some rows: how often the clone was seen (once, few, many), or a class if it is expanded.

abundance: large; j_gene: TRBJ2-3; v_gene: TRBV11-2; d_gene: NA; CDR3aa: CASGIGGGTYTDTQYF; CDR3nt: TGTGCCAGCGGCATTGGTGGCGGAACATACACAGATACGCAGTATTTT
abundance: few; j_gene: TRBJ2-7; v_gene: TRBV7-3; d_gene: TRBD1; CDR3aa: CASSRSGTGAYEQYF; CDR3nt: TGTGCCAGCAGCCGTTCCGGGACAGGGGCCTACGAGCAGTACTTC
abundance: NA; j_gene: TRBJ2-7; v_gene: TRBV28; d_gene: NA; CDR3aa: CASSVERYEQYF; CDR3nt: TGTGCCAGCAGCGTAGAGCGGTACGAGCAGTACTTC
abundance: NA; j_gene: TRBJ2-6; v_gene: TRBV6-1; d_gene: NA; CDR3aa: CASSETTEISGANVLTF; CDR3nt: TGTGCCAGCAGTGAAACGACGGAGATCTCTGGGGCCAACGTCCTGACTTTC
abundance: NA; j_gene: TRBJ2-1; v_gene: TRBV7-9; d_gene: TRBD2; CDR3aa: CASSLGLAGYEQFF; CDR3nt: TGTGCCAGCAGCTTAGGACTAGCGGGATATGAGCAGTTCTTC
abundance: NA; j_gene: TRBJ1-2; v_gene: TRBV7-3; d_gene: NA; CDR3aa: CASSLTSEAGGGYTF; CDR3nt: TGTGCCAGCAGCTTAACTTCTGAGGCGGGCGGGGGCTACACCTTC
abundance: many; j_gene: TRBJ1-5; v_gene: TRBV30; d_gene: TRBD1; CDR3aa: CAWSVYRTGINQPQHF; CDR3nt: TGTGCCTGGAGTGTATACAGGACAGGAATCAATCAGCCCCAGCATTTT
abundance: medium-sized; j_gene: TRBJ1-5; v_gene: TRBV6-2/TRBV6-3; d_gene: NA; CDR3aa: CASRSTGPRFGTNQPQHF; CDR3nt: TGTGCCAGCAGAAGCACGGGACCCCGCTTTGGAACCAATCAGCCCCAGCATTTT
abundance: medium-sized; j_gene: TRBJ1-5; v_gene: TRBV27; d_gene: NA; CDR3aa: CASSLLGSRNFNQPQHF; CDR3nt: TGTGCCAGCAGTTTATTGGGCAGTCGGAATTTCAATCAGCCCCAGCATTTT
abundance: many; j_gene: TRBJ2-1; v_gene: TRBV7-9; d_gene: NA; CDR3aa: CASSLVSNEQFF; CDR3nt: TGTGCCAGCAGCTTGGTGAGCAATGAGCAGTTCTTC
abundance: NA; j_gene: TRBJ2-7; v_gene: TRBV11-2; d_gene: NA; CDR3aa: CASSRQATWDEQYF; CDR3nt: TGTGCCAGCAGCCGACAGGCGACCTGGGACGAGCAGTACTTC
abundance: few; j_gene: TRBJ2-1; v_gene: TRBV2; d_gene: NA; CDR3aa: CASSRAGPTYNEQFF; CDR3nt: TGTGCCAGCAGCCGGGCCGGGCCCACCTACAATGAGCAGTTCTTC
abundance: NA; j_gene: TRBJ1-6; v_gene: TRBV5-1; d_gene: NA; CDR3aa: CASSLQGLNSPLHF; CDR3nt: TGCGCCAGCAGCTTGCAGGGATTGAATTCACCCCTCCACTTT
abundance: NA; j_gene: TRBJ2-1; v_gene: TRBV11-2; d_gene: NA; CDR3aa: CASSSPTGTLNNEQFF; CDR3nt: TGTGCCAGCAGCTCCCCGACCGGGACACTTAACAATGAGCAGTTCTTC
abundance: NA; j_gene: TRBJ1-4; v_gene: TRBV4-1; d_gene: TRBD1; CDR3aa: CASSRYTGGTNEKLFF; CDR3nt: TGCGCCAGCAGCCGATACACAGGGGGGACTAATGAAAAACTGTTTTTT
abundance: NA; j_gene: TRBJ2-7; v_gene: TRBV3-1; d_gene: TRBD2; CDR3aa: CASSQGGTSGDRYF; CDR3nt: TGTGCCAGCAGCCAAGGTGGGACTAGCGGGGATCGGTACTTC
abundance: once; j_gene: TRBJ2-2; v_gene: TRBV5-1; d_gene: TRBD1; CDR3aa: CASSEDRGPGELFF; CDR3nt: TGCGCCAGCAGCGAGGACAGGGGGCCCGGGGAGCTGTTTTTT
abundance: medium-sized; j_gene: TRBJ2-1; v_gene: TRBV10-3; d_gene: TRBD2; CDR3aa: CAIREGLAGGRLNEQFF; CDR3nt: TGTGCCATCAGGGAGGGATTAGCGGGAGGCCGGCTCAATGAGCAGTTCTTC
abundance: many; j_gene: TRBJ1-3; v_gene: TRBV12-3/TRBV12-4; d_gene: NA; CDR3aa: CASKERQTSGNTIYF; CDR3nt: TGTGCCAGCAAAGAGAGGCAAACCTCTGGAAACACCATATATTTT
abundance: few; j_gene: TRBJ2-7; v_gene: TRBV2; d_gene: TRBD1; CDR3aa: CASSGTGGYYEQYF; CDR3nt: TGTGCCAGCAGTGGGACAGGGGGTTACTACGAGCAGTACTTC
abundance: large; j_gene: TRBJ2-2; v_gene: TRBV5-5; d_gene: NA; CDR3aa: CASSSDRITGELFF; CDR3nt: TGTGCCAGCAGCTCGGACAGAATCACCGGGGAGCTGTTTTTT
abundance: many; j_gene: TRBJ1-4; v_gene: TRBV28; d_gene: TRBD1; CDR3aa: CASSLGQGANEKLFF; CDR3nt: TGTGCCAGCAGTTTGGGACAGGGGGCTAATGAAAAACTGTTTTTT
abundance: few; j_gene: TRBJ2-3; v_gene: TRBV3-1; d_gene: NA; CDR3aa: CASSLTAGGDTQYF; CDR3nt: TGTGCCAGCAGCCTGACCGCAGGCGGAGATACGCAGTATTTT
abundance: many; j_gene: TRBJ1-2; v_gene: TRBV12-5; d_gene: NA; CDR3aa: CANYGYTF; CDR3nt: TGTGCTAACTATGGCTACACCTTC
abundance: NA; j_gene: TRBJ1-5; v_gene: TRBV20-1; d_gene: TRBD1; CDR3aa: CSAVPGQGQPQHF; CDR3nt: TGCAGTGCTGTCCCGGGACAGGGTCAGCCCCAGCATTTT
abundance: many; j_gene: TRBJ1-6; v_gene: TRBV6-1; d_gene: NA; CDR3aa: CASSPGTTNSPLHF; CDR3nt: TGTGCCAGCAGCCCCGGGACGACGAATTCACCCCTCCACTTT
abundance: once; j_gene: TRBJ2-7; v_gene: TRBV4-1; d_gene: NA; CDR3aa: CASSPLGRSYEQYF; CDR3nt: TGCGCCAGCAGCCCCTTAGGCCGATCCTACGAGCAGTACTTC
abundance: medium-sized; j_gene: TRBJ1-2; v_gene: TRBV27; d_gene: NA; CDR3aa: CASSLVGGLNYGYTF; CDR3nt: TGTGCCAGCAGTTTAGTGGGGGGGCTTAACTATGGCTACACCTTC
abundance: medium-sized; j_gene: TRBJ1-6; v_gene: TRBV7-3; d_gene: TRBD1; CDR3aa: CASSLSIAGGQGKLNSPLHF; CDR3nt: TGTGCCAGCAGCTTATCGATTGCTGGGGGACAGGGAAAATTAAATTCACCCCTCCACTTT
abundance: NA; j_gene: TRBJ2-7; v_gene: TRBV10-3; d_gene: NA; CDR3aa: CAISESAEQYF; CDR3nt: TGTGCCATCAGTGAGTCCGCAGAGCAGTACTTC
abundance: NA; j_gene: TRBJ2-3; v_gene: TRBV4-2; d_gene: TRBD2; CDR3aa: CASSQGRGGREEGTQYF; CDR3nt: TGTGCCAGCAGCCAAGGGCGTGGCGGGAGAGAGGAGGGTACGCAGTATTTT
abundance: NA; j_gene: TRBJ1-5; v_gene: TRBV5-5; d_gene: TRBD1; CDR3aa: CASSWTGGDQPQHF; CDR3nt: TGTGCCAGCAGCTGGACAGGGGGAGACCAGCCCCAGCATTTT
abundance: few; j_gene: TRBJ2-7; v_gene: TRBV28; d_gene: NA; CDR3aa: CASSPEGPSGGQGVYEQYF; CDR3nt: TGTGCCAGCAGTCCCGAAGGTCCAAGCGGAGGGCAGGGCGTCTACGAGCAGTACTTC
abundance: medium-sized; j_gene: TRBJ2-7; v_gene: TRBV12-3/TRBV12-4; d_gene: NA; CDR3aa: CASSTPRLAYEQYF; CDR3nt: TGTGCCAGCAGCACCCCAAGATTAGCCTACGAGCAGTACTTC
abundance: NA; j_gene: TRBJ1-5; v_gene: TRBV10-2; d_gene: NA; CDR3aa: CASSEAVGLGDQPQHF; CDR3nt: TGCGCCAGCAGTGAAGCGGTAGGCCTGGGCGATCAGCCCCAGCATTTT
abundance: NA; j_gene: TRBJ1-1; v_gene: TRBV11-2; d_gene: NA; CDR3aa: CASSLGIGRGREAFF; CDR3nt: TGTGCCAGCAGCTTAGGGATAGGGCGGGGCCGTGAAGCTTTCTTT
abundance: NA; j_gene: TRBJ2-5; v_gene: TRBV4-3; d_gene: NA; CDR3aa: CASSQEAGEETQYF; CDR3nt: TGCGCCAGCAGCCAAGAGGCAGGGGAAGAGACCCAGTACTTC
abundance: few; j_gene: TRBJ1-2; v_gene: TRBV6-1; d_gene: NA; CDR3aa: CASRPRTGANINYGYTF; CDR3nt: TGTGCCAGCAGACCCCGAACGGGCGCGAATATTAACTATGGCTACACCTTC
abundance: many; j_gene: TRBJ2-5; v_gene: TRBV5-1; d_gene: NA; CDR3aa: CASSSGVSLGETQYF; CDR3nt: TGCGCCAGCAGCTCGGGGGTGAGCTTAGGTGAGACCCAGTACTTC
abundance: few; j_gene: TRBJ1-1; v_gene: TRBV6-1; d_gene: NA; CDR3aa: CASRPYDRLNAEAFF; CDR3nt: TGTGCCAGCAGACCTTATGACAGGCTAAACGCTGAAGCTTTCTTT
abundance: large; j_gene: TRBJ1-4; v_gene: TRBV6-1; d_gene: TRBD1; CDR3aa: CASTMGQAMTEKLFF; CDR3nt: TGTGCCAGCACGATGGGACAGGCCATGACGGAAAAACTGTTTTTT
abundance: NA; j_gene: TRBJ2-5; v_gene: TRBV29-1; d_gene: TRBD2; CDR3aa: CSVELTSGGARETQYF; CDR3nt: TGCAGCGTTGAGCTCACTAGCGGGGGGGCACGGGAGACCCAGTACTTC
abundance: NA; j_gene: TRBJ2-7; v_gene: TRBV20-1; d_gene: TRBD1; CDR3aa: CSAESRDRGKYERYF; CDR3nt: TGCAGTGCTGAATCCCGGGACAGGGGGAAGTACGAGCGGTACTTC
abundance: once; j_gene: TRBJ1-5; v_gene: TRBV11-3; d_gene: TRBD1; CDR3aa: CASSTRTGYSNQPQHF; CDR3nt: TGTGCCAGCAGCACACGGACAGGCTATAGCAATCAGCCCCAGCATTTT
abundance: few; j_gene: TRBJ2-7; v_gene: TRBV7-2; d_gene: NA; CDR3aa: CASSLEQWYEQYF; CDR3nt: TGTGCCAGCAGCCTCGAACAATGGTACGAGCAGTACTTC
abundance: once; j_gene: TRBJ1-5; v_gene: TRBV20-1; d_gene: NA; CDR3aa: CSARRGSNQPQHF; CDR3nt: TGCAGTGCTCGTCGAGGTAGCAATCAGCCCCAGCATTTT
abundance: NA; j_gene: TRBJ2-7; v_gene: TRBV20-1; d_gene: NA; CDR3aa: CSARRGGQYYEQYF; CDR3nt: TGCAGTGCTCGAAGGGGGGGACAGTACTACGAGCAGTACTTC
abundance: NA; j_gene: TRBJ2-2; v_gene: TRBV11-2; d_gene: TRBD1; CDR3aa: CASSPRTGINTGELFF; CDR3nt: TGTGCCAGCAGCCCACGGACAGGGATTAACACCGGGGAGCTGTTTTTT